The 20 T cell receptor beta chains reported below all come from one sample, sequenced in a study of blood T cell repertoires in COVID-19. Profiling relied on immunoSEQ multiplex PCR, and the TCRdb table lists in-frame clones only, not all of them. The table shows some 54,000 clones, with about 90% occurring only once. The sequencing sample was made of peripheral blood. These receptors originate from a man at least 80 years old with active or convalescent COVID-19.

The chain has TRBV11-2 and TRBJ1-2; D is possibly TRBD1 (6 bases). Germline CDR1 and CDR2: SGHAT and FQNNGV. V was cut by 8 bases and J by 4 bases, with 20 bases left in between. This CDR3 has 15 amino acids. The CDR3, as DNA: TGTGCCAGCCTCCCGGACTTGGGGGCTTTCTATGGCTACACCTTC. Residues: CASLPDLGAFYGYTF.

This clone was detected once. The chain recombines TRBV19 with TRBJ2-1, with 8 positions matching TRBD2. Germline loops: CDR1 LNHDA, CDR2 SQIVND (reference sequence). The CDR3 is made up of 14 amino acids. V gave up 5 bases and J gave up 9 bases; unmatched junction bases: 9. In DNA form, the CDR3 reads TGTGCCAGTAGTCCCGGCGGGGGGCGGGGTGAGCAGTTCTTC. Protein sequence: CASSPGGGRGEQFF.

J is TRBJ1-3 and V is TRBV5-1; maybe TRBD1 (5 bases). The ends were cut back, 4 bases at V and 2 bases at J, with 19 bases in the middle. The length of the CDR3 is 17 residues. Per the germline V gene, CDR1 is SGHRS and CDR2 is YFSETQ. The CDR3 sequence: CASSGAVQGQTGNTIYF. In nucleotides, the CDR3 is TGCGCCAGCAGCGGGGCGGTCCAGGGCCAGACTGGAAACACCATATATTTT. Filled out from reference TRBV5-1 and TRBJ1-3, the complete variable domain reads KAGVTQTPRYLIKTRGQQVTLSCSPISGHRSVSWYQQTPGQGLQFLFEYFSETQRNKGNFPGRFSGRQFSNSRSEMNVSTLELGDSALYLCASSGAVQGQTGNTIYFGEGSWLTVV.

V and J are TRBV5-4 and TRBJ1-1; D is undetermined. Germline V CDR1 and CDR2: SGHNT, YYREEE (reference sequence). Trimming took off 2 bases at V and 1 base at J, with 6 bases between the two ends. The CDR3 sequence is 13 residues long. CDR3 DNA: TGTGCCAGCAGCTTTACAAGGAACACTGAAGCTTTCTTT. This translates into CASSFTRNTEAFF.

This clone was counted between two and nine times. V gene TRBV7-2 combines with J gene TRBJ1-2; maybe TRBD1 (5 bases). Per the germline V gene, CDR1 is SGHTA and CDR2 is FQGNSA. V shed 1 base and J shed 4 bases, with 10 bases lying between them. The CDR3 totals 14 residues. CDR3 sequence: CASSLGAGIYGYTF. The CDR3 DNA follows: TGTGCCAGCAGCTTAGGGGCAGGGATCTATGGCTACACCTTC.

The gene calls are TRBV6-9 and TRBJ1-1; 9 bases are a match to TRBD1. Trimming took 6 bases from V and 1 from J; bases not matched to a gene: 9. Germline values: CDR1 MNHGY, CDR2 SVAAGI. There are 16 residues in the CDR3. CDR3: CASRVGQGPGNTEAFF. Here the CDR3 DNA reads TGTGCCAGCAGAGTGGGACAGGGCCCGGGGAACACTGAAGCTTTCTTT.

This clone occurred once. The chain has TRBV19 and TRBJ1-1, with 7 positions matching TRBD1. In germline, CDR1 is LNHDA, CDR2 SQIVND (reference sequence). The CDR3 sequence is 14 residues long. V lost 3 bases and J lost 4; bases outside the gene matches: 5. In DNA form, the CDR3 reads TGTGCCAGTAGTATCGACAGGGAGACCACTGAAGCTTTCTTT. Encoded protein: CASSIDRETTEAFF.

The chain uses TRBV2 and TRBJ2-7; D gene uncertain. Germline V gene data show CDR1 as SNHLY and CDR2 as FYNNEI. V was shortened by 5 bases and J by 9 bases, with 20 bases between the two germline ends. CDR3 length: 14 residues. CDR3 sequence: CASSPGTNFGVQYF. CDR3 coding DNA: TGTGCCAGCAGTCCGGGTACCAACTTTGGTGTGCAGTACTTC.

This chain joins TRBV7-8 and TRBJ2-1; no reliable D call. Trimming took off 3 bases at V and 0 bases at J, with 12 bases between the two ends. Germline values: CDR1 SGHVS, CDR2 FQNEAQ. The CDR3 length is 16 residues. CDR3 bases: TGTGCCAGCAGCTTTCAGACCGGCGGCTCCTACAATGAGCAGTTCTTC. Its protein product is CASSFQTGGSYNEQFF.

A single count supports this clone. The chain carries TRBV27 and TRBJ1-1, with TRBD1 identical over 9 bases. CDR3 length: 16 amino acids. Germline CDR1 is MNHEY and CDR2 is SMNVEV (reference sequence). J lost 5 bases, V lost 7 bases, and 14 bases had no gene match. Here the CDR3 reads CASNRGQGLEGTEAFF. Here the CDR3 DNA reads TGTGCCAGCAACAGGGGACAGGGCTTGGAGGGGACTGAAGCTTTCTTT.

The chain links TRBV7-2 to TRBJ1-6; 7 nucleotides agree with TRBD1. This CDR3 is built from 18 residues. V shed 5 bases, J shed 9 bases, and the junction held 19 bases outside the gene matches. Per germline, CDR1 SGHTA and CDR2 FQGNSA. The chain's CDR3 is CASSTSLRDRRWGSPLHF. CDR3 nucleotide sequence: TGTGCCAGCAGCACCTCTCTTCGGGACAGACGATGGGGTTCACCCCTCCACTTT.

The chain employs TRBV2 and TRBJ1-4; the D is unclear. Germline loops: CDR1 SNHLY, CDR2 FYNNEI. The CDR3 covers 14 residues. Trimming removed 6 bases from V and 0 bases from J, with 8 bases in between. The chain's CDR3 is CASRSRATNEKLFF. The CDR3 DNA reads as TGTGCCAGCAGGTCGCGGGCAACTAATGAAAAACTGTTTTTT.

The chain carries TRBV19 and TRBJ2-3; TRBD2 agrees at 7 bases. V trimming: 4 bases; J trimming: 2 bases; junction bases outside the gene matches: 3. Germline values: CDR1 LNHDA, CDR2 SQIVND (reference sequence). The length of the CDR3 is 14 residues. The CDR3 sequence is CASSSGSDTDTQYF. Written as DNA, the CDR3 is TGTGCCAGTAGTAGCGGGAGTGACACAGATACGCAGTATTTT.

The chain's CDR3 is CSVEKGLGSYEQYF. CDR3 nucleotide sequence: TGCAGCGTTGAAAAGGGACTGGGCTCCTACGAGCAGTACTTC. This chain uses TRBV29-1 with TRBJ2-7; possibly TRBD2 for D (6 bases). V gave up 2 bases and J gave up 0 bases, with 11 bases separating them. The CDR3 runs to 14 residues. Germline CDR1 is SQVTM and CDR2 is ANQGSEA.

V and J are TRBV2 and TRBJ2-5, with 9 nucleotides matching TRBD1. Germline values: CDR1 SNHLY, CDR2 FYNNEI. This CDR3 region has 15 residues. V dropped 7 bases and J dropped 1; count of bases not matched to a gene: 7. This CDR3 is CASMRRQGGQETQYF. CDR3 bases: TGTGCCAGCATGAGGAGACAGGGGGGCCAAGAGACCCAGTACTTC.

This chain's CDR3 is CASSPPRAGPAADTQYF. The CDR3 DNA reads as TGTGCCAGCTCACCACCGAGGGCAGGCCCTGCCGCAGATACGCAGTATTTT. The V and J genes are TRBV18 and TRBJ2-3; a weak D match, TRBD2 (5 bases). The CDR3 consists of 17 residues. CDR1 is KGHSH and CDR2 is LQKENI in the germline V gene. V shed 0 bases and J shed 4 bases, with 17 bases lying between them.

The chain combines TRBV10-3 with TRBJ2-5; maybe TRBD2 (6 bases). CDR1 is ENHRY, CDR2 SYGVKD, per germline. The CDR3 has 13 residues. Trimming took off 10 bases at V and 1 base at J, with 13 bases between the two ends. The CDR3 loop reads CATKGGSQETQYF. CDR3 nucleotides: TGTGCCACCAAAGGAGGGAGCCAAGAGACCCAGTACTTC.

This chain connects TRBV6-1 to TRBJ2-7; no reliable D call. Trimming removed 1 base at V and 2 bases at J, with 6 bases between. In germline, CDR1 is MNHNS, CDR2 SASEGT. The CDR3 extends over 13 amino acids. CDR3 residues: CASSEGPPYEQYF. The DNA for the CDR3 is TGTGCCAGCAGTGAAGGTCCTCCCTACGAGCAGTACTTC.

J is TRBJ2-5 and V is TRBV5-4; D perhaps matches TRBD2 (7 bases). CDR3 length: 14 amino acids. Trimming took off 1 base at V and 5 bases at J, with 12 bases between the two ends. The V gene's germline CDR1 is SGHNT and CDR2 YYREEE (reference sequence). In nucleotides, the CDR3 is TGTGCCAGCAGCTTGAAGGGGGGGCCTGAGACCCAGTACTTC. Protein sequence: CASSLKGGPETQYF.

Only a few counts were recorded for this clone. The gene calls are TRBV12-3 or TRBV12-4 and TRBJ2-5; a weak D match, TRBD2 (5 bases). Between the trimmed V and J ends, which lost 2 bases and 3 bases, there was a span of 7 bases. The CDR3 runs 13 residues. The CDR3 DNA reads TGTGCCAGCAGTTTATGGGGAGAAGAGACCCAGTACTTC. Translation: CASSLWGEETQYF.